Listed below are T cell receptor beta chains from one sample, sequenced in a study of blood T cell repertoires in COVID-19. The method was immunoSEQ multiplex PCR; TCRdb's version includes in-frame clones alone and lacks a portion of them. The sample has around 50,000 clones, roughly 87% seen once. Sequences were obtained from peripheral blood. These receptors were taken from a woman of 80 years or more with COVID-19, enrolled during active disease. Both conserved end residues are part of each CDR3. The D gene is left open where the match is weak. Not all rows give a size; the values are once, few, many and, for expanded clones, a class.

abundance: once; d_gene: -; v_gene: TRBV11-2; j_gene: TRBJ2-6; len: 13; CDR3aa: CASGVIVANVLTF; CDR3nt: TGTGCCTCCGGGGTGATTGTGGCCAACGTCCTGACTTTC
abundance: -; d_gene: -; v_gene: TRBV12-3/TRBV12-4; j_gene: TRBJ1-2; len: 13; CDR3aa: CASSSGLRYGYTF; CDR3nt: TGTGCCAGCAGTTCCGGACTCCGCTATGGCTACACCTTC
abundance: -; d_gene: -; v_gene: TRBV7-6; j_gene: TRBJ2-5; len: 14; CDR3aa: CASSLRDTRETQYF; CDR3nt: TGTGCCAGCAGCTTACGGGACACCAGAGAGACCCAGTACTTC
abundance: few; d_gene: -; v_gene: TRBV18; j_gene: TRBJ1-2; len: 13; CDR3aa: CASSLRDFYGYTF; CDR3nt: TGTGCCAGCTCACTCAGGGATTTCTATGGCTACACCTTC
abundance: -; d_gene: TRBD1; v_gene: TRBV6-5; j_gene: TRBJ1-1; len: 14; CDR3aa: CASSKLTGDTEAFF; CDR3nt: TGTGCCAGCAGTAAGTTGACAGGGGATACTGAAGCTTTCTTT
abundance: once; d_gene: TRBD1; v_gene: TRBV7-2; j_gene: TRBJ1-5; len: 17; CDR3aa: CASSPGQGRGWDQPQHF; CDR3nt: TGTGCCAGCAGCCCAGGACAGGGAAGGGGTTGGGATCAGCCCCAGCATTTT
abundance: -; d_gene: -; v_gene: TRBV5-8; j_gene: TRBJ1-4; len: 14; CDR3aa: CASSPGQRYGKLFF; CDR3nt: TGTGCCAGCAGCCCGGGACAACGCTACGGAAAACTGTTTTTT
abundance: -; d_gene: -; v_gene: TRBV6-5; j_gene: TRBJ1-1; len: 15; CDR3aa: CASSYSRVQNTEAFF; CDR3nt: TGTGCCAGCAGTTACTCCAGGGTCCAGAACACTGAAGCTTTCTTT
abundance: -; d_gene: TRBD1; v_gene: TRBV24-1; j_gene: TRBJ1-2; len: 14; CDR3aa: CATSDPDRAYGYTF; CDR3nt: TGTGCCACCAGTGATCCAGACAGGGCCTATGGCTACACCTTC
abundance: -; d_gene: TRBD2; v_gene: TRBV15; j_gene: TRBJ2-1; len: 16; CDR3aa: CATSRDRLAGDNEQFF; CDR3nt: TGTGCCACCAGCAGAGATCGGCTAGCGGGGGACAATGAGCAGTTCTTC
abundance: -; d_gene: TRBD2; v_gene: TRBV7-9; j_gene: TRBJ2-5; len: 14; CDR3aa: CASSSTSGEETQYF; CDR3nt: TGTGCCAGCAGCTCAACTAGCGGGGAAGAGACCCAGTACTTC
abundance: -; d_gene: TRBD1; v_gene: TRBV28; j_gene: TRBJ2-7; len: 16; CDR3aa: CASSLRRAQGFGEQYF; CDR3nt: TGTGCCAGCAGTTTAAGGAGAGCACAGGGGTTCGGTGAGCAGTACTTC
abundance: -; d_gene: TRBD1; v_gene: TRBV6-1; j_gene: TRBJ1-1; len: 17; CDR3aa: CASSAGTAGVLNTEAFF; CDR3nt: TGTGCCAGCAGTGCCGGGACAGCAGGGGTGTTGAACACTGAAGCTTTCTTT
abundance: -; d_gene: -; v_gene: TRBV6-2/TRBV6-3; j_gene: TRBJ2-5; len: 13; CDR3aa: CASSVQEGETQYF; CDR3nt: TGTGCCAGCAGTGTCCAGGAGGGGGAGACCCAGTACTTC
abundance: -; d_gene: -; v_gene: TRBV5-4; j_gene: TRBJ1-1; len: 13; CDR3aa: CASSLDRNTEAFF; CDR3nt: TGTGCCAGCAGCTTGGACAGGAACACTGAAGCTTTCTTT
abundance: -; d_gene: TRBD1; v_gene: TRBV5-1; j_gene: TRBJ1-1; len: 14; CDR3aa: CASSFRTGNTEAFF; CDR3nt: TGCGCCAGCAGCTTTAGGACAGGGAACACTGAAGCTTTCTTT
abundance: few; d_gene: TRBD1; v_gene: TRBV7-2; j_gene: TRBJ1-1; len: 15; CDR3aa: CASSPPTGGGTEAFF; CDR3nt: TGTGCCAGCAGCCCACCGACAGGGGGAGGTACTGAAGCTTTCTTT
abundance: -; d_gene: -; v_gene: TRBV2; j_gene: TRBJ1-5; len: 18; CDR3aa: CASSERAGSGYYNQPQHF; CDR3nt: TGTGCCAGCAGTGAACGTGCGGGATCTGGGTATTACAATCAGCCCCAGCATTTT
abundance: -; d_gene: -; v_gene: TRBV10-3; j_gene: TRBJ1-1; len: 15; CDR3aa: CAIMGTRGGNTEAFF; CDR3nt: TGTGCCATCATGGGGACAAGGGGGGGGAACACTGAAGCTTTCTTT
abundance: -; d_gene: TRBD1; v_gene: TRBV27; j_gene: TRBJ1-1; len: 17; CDR3aa: CASSPYRNRGPNTEAFF; CDR3nt: TGTGCCAGCAGTCCCTACCGGAACAGGGGGCCGAACACTGAAGCTTTCTTT